This is a list of T cell receptor beta chains from one sample in a study of PD-1 blockade in classical Hodgkin lymphoma. Measured with immunoSEQ multiplex PCR; TCRdb has only the in-frame clones, and not every one. Of roughly 55,000 clones in the sample, over 75% were seen once. This material consisted of peripheral blood mononuclear cells (PBMCs), taken at baseline. These TCRs come from a human donor with classical Hodgkin lymphoma. CDR3s include the opening cysteine and the closing phenylalanine or tryptophan. A D gene is named only where the DNA matches it firmly. The listing skips clone size in some rows; elsewhere it reads once, few, many or a size class.

abundance | j_gene | d_gene | v_gene | CDR3nt | CDR3aa
few | TRBJ2-1 | TRBD2 | TRBV4-1 | TGCGCCAGCAGCCAAGGGTCCCTGGTCGGGAGGTACTCCTACAATGAGCAGTTCTTC | CASSQGSLVGRYSYNEQFF
. | TRBJ2-5 | . | TRBV2 | TGTGCCAGCAGTGCAAACCGGGGACAAGAGACCCAGTACTTC | CASSANRGQETQYF
. | TRBJ2-1 | . | TRBV10-2 | TGCGCCAGTGCTCCGGGACTTCTTGATCGAAGCTCCTACAATGAGCAGTTCTTC | CASAPGLLDRSSYNEQFF
. | TRBJ2-1 | . | TRBV19 | TGTGCCAGTAGTATCGTATATGCAGAGCAGTTCTTC | CASSIVYAEQFF
. | TRBJ2-1 | . | TRBV11-3 | TGTGCCAGCAGCTTAGAAGGTTCTGGCTCCTACAATGAGCAGTTCTTC | CASSLEGSGSYNEQFF
. | TRBJ1-2 | TRBD1 | TRBV19 | TGTGCCAGTAGTCCTCCCGGGACAGGGCTAAACTATGGCTACACCTTC | CASSPPGTGLNYGYTF
. | TRBJ1-1 | . | TRBV11-2 | TGTGCCAGCAGCTTAGAACCAGGGGCTAACACTGAAGCTTTCTTT | CASSLEPGANTEAFF
. | TRBJ2-2 | . | TRBV11-3 | TGTGCCAGCAGCTCGTCCGGGGGCACCGGGGAGCTGTTTTTT | CASSSSGGTGELFF
. | TRBJ1-1 | . | TRBV30 | TGTGCCTGGTCTACAGAGAACACTGAAGCTTTCTTT | CAWSTENTEAFF
few | TRBJ2-1 | . | TRBV7-2 | TGTGCCAGCAGGACCTCGGGGTCTTACAATGAGCAGTTCTTC | CASRTSGSYNEQFF
. | TRBJ1-1 | . | TRBV7-9 | TGTGCCAGCAGTACCCTTAGGGGGGCAGCGGGGACTGAAGCTTTCTTT | CASSTLRGAAGTEAFF
. | TRBJ1-2 | . | TRBV18 | TGTGCCAGCTCACCAGGACGGACCTCCTGGGATGGCTACACCTTC | CASSPGRTSWDGYTF
. | TRBJ2-7 | TRBD1 | TRBV5-4 | TGTGCCAGCAGCCCTGAGCCTGGACAGGAGGAATACTTC | CASSPEPGQEEYF
. | TRBJ2-5 | . | TRBV9 | TGTGCCAGCAGCGTAGCGGGGGCGCGTGTGTCCCAAGAGACCCAGTACTTC | CASSVAGARVSQETQYF
once | TRBJ2-3 | TRBD2 | TRBV9 | TGTGCCAGCAGCGCCGATACCCCTTTAGCGGGAGATTTCGCAGATACGCAGTATTTT | CASSADTPLAGDFADTQYF
. | TRBJ1-2 | . | TRBV11-2 | TGTGCCAGCAGCTCACTTTCTGGACCCTACTTGAATGGCTACACCTTC | CASSSLSGPYLNGYTF
. | TRBJ2-2 | . | TRBV7-3 | TGTGCCAGCAGCCCCGCCAGGGGTGCGCCCGGGGAGCTGTTTTTT | CASSPARGAPGELFF
. | TRBJ1-5 | . | TRBV5-1 | TGCGCCAGCAGCCCCGGGACTACGAATCAGCCCCAGCATTTT | CASSPGTTNQPQHF
. | TRBJ2-2 | . | TRBV7-9 | TGTGCCAGCAGCTTCGGGGGCACCGGGGAGCTGTTTTTT | CASSFGGTGELFF
few | TRBJ1-3 | TRBD1 | TRBV7-8 | TGTGCCAGCAGCTTACTGACAGGGGACGGGGACACCATATATTTT | CASSLLTGDGDTIYF
. | TRBJ2-1 | TRBD2 | TRBV4-1 | TGCGCCAGCAGCCAAGTCCGCCTAGCGGTGTACAATGAGCAGTTCTTC | CASSQVRLAVYNEQFF
. | TRBJ1-1 | . | TRBV5-6 | TGTGCCAGCAGCTTTCGGGCCTACACTGAAGCTTTCTTT | CASSFRAYTEAFF
many | TRBJ1-5 | . | TRBV30 | TGTGCCTGGAGTCGGGTCGGGAGAGGTAATCAGCCCCAGCATTTT | CAWSRVGRGNQPQHF
. | TRBJ2-7 | . | TRBV2 | TGTGCCAGCAGCTCGGACTACAGCGAGCAGTACTTC | CASSSDYSEQYF
. | TRBJ1-3 | TRBD1 | TRBV11-3 | TGTGCCAGCAGTTTGCTTTATGGGACAGCTGGAAACACCATATATTTT | CASSLLYGTAGNTIYF
. | TRBJ2-1 | . | TRBV7-8 | TGTGCCAGCAGCTTAGAGGGCAGGTGGAATGAGCAGTTCTTC | CASSLEGRWNEQFF
. | TRBJ1-2 | . | TRBV10-3 | TGTGCCATCAGGAGGAAATGGAAAGGCTACACCTTC | CAIRRKWKGYTF
. | TRBJ2-3 | . | TRBV6-5 | TGTGCCAGCAGCCGAGCGCCTCCCAGCACAGATACGCAGTATTTT | CASSRAPPSTDTQYF
. | TRBJ2-5 | . | TRBV6-5 | TGTGCCAGCAGTTCCGGGGTAGCTTCGTCAGAGACCCAGTACTTC | CASSSGVASSETQYF
. | TRBJ1-5 | TRBD1 | TRBV5-4 | TGTGCCAGCAGCCAAGATGGACAGGGTAGCAATCAGCCCCAGCATTTT | CASSQDGQGSNQPQHF
. | TRBJ2-3 | TRBD2 | TRBV12-5 | TGTGCTAGTGGTTTGGGACTAGCGGGACCCACAGATACGCAGTATTTT | CASGLGLAGPTDTQYF
. | TRBJ1-2 | . | TRBV19 | TGTGCCAGTAGTATGGGGTTTGTGGAGAGGGATGGCTACACCTTC | CASSMGFVERDGYTF
. | TRBJ1-4 | . | TRBV2 | TGTGCCAGCACAGCTGGGCTTAATGAAAAACTGTTTTTT | CASTAGLNEKLFF
. | TRBJ2-2 | . | TRBV4-3 | TGCGCCAGCAGCCAAGATCAGGGTTCCACCGGGGAGCTGTTTTTT | CASSQDQGSTGELFF
. | TRBJ1-1 | . | TRBV29-1 | TGCAGCGTTAACCCGGCGGCTGAAGCTTTCTTT | CSVNPAAEAFF
. | TRBJ1-2 | . | TRBV4-3 | TGCGCCAGCAGCCTGTCCGGGGTCTCGATGGACTATGGCTACACCTTC | CASSLSGVSMDYGYTF
. | TRBJ1-2 | . | TRBV7-9 | TGTGCCAGCAGCTTAGACCGGGACACCAACTATGGCTACACCTTC | CASSLDRDTNYGYTF
. | TRBJ2-1 | TRBD2 | TRBV29-1 | TGCAGCGTTGTCGGGGAGGGCTATGAGCAGTTCTTC | CSVVGEGYEQFF
. | TRBJ1-2 | . | TRBV30 | TGTGCCTGGAGCTCATTTAGAGGGAACTACACCTTC | CAWSSFRGNYTF
. | TRBJ1-5 | . | TRBV9 | TGTGCCAGCAGCTTCTCGTGGCCGGGCCAGGGCCGCAATCAGCCCCAGCATTTT | CASSFSWPGQGRNQPQHF